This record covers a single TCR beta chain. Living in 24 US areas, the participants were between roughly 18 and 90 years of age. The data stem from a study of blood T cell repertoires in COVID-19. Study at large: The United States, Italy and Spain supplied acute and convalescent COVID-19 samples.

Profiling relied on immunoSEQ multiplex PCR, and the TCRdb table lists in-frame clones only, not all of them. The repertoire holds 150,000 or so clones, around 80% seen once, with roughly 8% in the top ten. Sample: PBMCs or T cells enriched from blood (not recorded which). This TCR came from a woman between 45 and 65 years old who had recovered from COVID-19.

The CDR3 here is CASSRFGNSNTGELFF. The CDR3 coding sequence is TGTGCCAGCAGCCGTTTCGGGAACTCGAACACCGGGGAGCTGTTTTTT. The chain couples TRBV4-2 to TRBJ2-2, with D perhaps matching TRBD2 (5 bases). The CDR3 sequence is 16 residues long. CDR1 is LGHNA and CDR2 is YNFKEQ in the germline V gene. The germline V and J ends were trimmed by 4 bases and 0 bases, with 12 bases remaining between them.